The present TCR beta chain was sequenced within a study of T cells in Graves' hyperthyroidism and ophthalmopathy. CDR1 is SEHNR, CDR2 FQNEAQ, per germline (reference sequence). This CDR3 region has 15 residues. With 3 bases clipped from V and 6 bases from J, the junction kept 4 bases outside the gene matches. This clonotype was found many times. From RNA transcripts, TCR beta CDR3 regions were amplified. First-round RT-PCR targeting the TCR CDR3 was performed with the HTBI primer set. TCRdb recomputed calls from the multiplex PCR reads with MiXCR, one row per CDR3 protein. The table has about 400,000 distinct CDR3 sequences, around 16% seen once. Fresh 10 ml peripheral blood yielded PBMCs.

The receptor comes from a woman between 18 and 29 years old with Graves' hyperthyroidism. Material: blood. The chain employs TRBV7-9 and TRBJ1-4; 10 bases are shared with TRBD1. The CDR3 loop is CASSFGDRGHEKLFF. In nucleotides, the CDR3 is TGTGCCAGCAGCTTCGGGGACAGGGGTCATGAAAAACTGTTTTTT.